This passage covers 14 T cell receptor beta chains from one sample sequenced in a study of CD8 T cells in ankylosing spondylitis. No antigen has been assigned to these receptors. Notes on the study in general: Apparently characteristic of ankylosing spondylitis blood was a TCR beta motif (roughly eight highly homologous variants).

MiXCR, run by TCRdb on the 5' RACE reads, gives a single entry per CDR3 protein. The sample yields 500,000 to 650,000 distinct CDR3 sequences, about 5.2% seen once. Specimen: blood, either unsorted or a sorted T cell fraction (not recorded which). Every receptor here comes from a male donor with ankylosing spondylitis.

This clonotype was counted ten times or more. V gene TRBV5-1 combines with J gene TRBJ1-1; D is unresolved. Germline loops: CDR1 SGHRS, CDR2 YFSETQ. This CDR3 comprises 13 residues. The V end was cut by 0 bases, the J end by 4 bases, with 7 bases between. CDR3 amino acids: CASSLERTTEAFF. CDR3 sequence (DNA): TGCGCCAGCAGCTTGGAACGGACCACTGAAGCTTTCTTT.

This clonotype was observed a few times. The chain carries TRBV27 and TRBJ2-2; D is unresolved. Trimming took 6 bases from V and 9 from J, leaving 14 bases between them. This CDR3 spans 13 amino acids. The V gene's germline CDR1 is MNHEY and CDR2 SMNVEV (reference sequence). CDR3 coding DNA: TGTGCCAGCAGCCCTCCGGTAGATCGGGAGCTGTTTTTT. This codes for CASSPPVDRELFF.

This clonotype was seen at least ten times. The DNA for the CDR3 is TGTGCCAGCGCAAGCGGGAGGGGTTATACGCAGTATTTT. This translates into CASASGRGYTQYF. The rearrangement joins TRBV7-2 to TRBJ2-3; 10 bases map to TRBD2. V was clipped by 8 bases and J by 7 bases; unmatched bases: 6. The germline V gene encodes CDR1 SGHTA and CDR2 FQGNSA. CDR3 size: 13 residues.

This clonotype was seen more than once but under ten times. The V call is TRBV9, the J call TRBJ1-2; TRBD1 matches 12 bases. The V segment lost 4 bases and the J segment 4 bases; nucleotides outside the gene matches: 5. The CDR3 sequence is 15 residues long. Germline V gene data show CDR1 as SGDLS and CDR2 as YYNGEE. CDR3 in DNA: TGTGCCAGCAGCCAGGGGACAGGGGGCACCTATGGCTACACCTTC. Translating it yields CASSQGTGGTYGYTF. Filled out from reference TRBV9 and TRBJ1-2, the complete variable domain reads DSGVTQTPKHLITATGQRVTLRCSPRSGDLSVYWYQQSLDQGLQFLIQYYNGEERAKGNILERFSAQQFPDLHSELNLSSLELGDSALYFCASSQGTGGTYGYTFGSGTRLTVV.

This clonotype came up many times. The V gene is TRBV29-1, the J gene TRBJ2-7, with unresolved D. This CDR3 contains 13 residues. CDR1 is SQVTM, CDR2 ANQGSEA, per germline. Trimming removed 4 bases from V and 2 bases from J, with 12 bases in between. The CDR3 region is CSVGINLAYEQYF. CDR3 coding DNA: TGCAGCGTTGGCATCAACCTTGCCTACGAGCAGTACTTC.

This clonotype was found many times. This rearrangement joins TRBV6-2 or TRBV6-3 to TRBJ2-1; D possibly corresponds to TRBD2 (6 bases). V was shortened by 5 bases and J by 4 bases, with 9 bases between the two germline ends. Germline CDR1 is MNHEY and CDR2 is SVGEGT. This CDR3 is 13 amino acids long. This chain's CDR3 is CASSVGTYNEQFF. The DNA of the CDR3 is TGTGCCAGCAGTGTCGGGACTTACAATGAGCAGTTCTTC.

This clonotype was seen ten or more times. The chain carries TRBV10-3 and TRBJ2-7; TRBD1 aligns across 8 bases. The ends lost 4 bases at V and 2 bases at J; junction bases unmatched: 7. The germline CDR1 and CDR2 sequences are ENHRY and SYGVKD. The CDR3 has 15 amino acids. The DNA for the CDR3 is TGTGCCATCAGTGTGCGGACAGGGAAACCCTACGAGCAGTACTTC. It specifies CAISVRTGKPYEQYF.

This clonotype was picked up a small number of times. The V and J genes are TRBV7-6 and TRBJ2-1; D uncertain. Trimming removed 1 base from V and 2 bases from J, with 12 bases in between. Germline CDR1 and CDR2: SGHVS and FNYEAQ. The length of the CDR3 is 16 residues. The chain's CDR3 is CASSLVLATTYNEQFF. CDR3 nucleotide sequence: TGTGCCAGCAGCTTAGTTCTGGCAACTACCTACAATGAGCAGTTCTTC.

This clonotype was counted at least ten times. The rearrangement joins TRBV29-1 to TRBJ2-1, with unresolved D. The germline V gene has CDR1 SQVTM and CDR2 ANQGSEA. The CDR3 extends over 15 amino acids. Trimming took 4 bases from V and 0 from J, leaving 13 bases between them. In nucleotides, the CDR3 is TGCAGCGTTGTGAAAGATACAAGCTCCTACAATGAGCAGTTCTTC. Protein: CSVVKDTSSYNEQFF.

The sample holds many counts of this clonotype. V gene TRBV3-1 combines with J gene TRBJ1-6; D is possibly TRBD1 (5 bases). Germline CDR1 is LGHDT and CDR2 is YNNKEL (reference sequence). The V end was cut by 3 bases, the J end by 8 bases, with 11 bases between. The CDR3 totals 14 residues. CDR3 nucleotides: TGTGCCAGCAGCCAGGGGACCTGGGATTCACCCCTCCACTTT. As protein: CASSQGTWDSPLHF.

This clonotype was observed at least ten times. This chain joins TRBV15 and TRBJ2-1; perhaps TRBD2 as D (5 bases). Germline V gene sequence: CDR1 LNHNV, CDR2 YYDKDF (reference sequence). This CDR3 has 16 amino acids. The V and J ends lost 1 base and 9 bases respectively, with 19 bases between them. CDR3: CATSRARGRLDGEQFF. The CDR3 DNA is TGTGCCACCAGCAGAGCAAGAGGGCGCCTAGATGGTGAGCAGTTCTTC.

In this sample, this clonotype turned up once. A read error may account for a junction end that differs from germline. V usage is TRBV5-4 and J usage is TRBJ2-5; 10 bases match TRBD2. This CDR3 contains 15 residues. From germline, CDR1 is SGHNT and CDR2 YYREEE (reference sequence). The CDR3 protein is CASSLGLALQETPYF. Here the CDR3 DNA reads TGTGCCAGCAGCCTGGGACTAGCGTTACAAGAGACCCCGTACTTC.

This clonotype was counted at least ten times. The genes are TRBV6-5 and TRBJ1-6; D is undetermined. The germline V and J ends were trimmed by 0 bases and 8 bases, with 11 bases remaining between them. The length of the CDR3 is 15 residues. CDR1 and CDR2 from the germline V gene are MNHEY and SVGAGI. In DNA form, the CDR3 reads TGTGCCAGCAGTTACTCCTTAAGAGCTGATTCACCCCTCCACTTT. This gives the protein CASSYSLRADSPLHF.

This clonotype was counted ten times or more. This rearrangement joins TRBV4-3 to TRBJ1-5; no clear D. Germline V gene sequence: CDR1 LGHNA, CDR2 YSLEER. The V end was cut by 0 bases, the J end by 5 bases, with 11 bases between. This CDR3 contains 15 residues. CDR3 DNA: TGCGCCAGCAGCCAAGAAGTGGATTTCGATCAGCCCCAGCATTTT. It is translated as CASSQEVDFDQPQHF.